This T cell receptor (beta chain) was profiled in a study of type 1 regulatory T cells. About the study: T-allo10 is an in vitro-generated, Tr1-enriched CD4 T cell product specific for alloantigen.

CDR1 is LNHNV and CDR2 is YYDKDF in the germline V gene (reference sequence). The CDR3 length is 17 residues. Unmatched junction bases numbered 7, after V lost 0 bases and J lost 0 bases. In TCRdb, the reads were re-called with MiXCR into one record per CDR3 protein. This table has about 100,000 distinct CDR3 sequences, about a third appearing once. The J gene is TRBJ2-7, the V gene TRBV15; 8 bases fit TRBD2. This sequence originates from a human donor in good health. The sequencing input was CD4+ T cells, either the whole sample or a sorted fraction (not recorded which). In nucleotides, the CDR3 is TGTGCCACCAGCAGAGAGAAATTAGCGGGAAACTCCTACGAGCAGTACTTC. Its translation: CATSREKLAGNSYEQYF. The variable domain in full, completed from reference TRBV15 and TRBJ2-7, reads DAMVIQNPRYQVTQFGKPVTLSCSQTLNHNVMYWYQQKSSQAPKLLFHYYDKDFNNEADTPDNFQSRRPNTSFCFLDIRSPGLGDTAMYLCATSREKLAGNSYEQYFGPGTRLTVT.